These T cell receptor beta chains were read from a single sample in a study of regulatory T cells in long-lasting Graves disease. Via MiXCR, TCRdb re-called the multiplex PCR reads, giving one row per CDR3 protein. The sample lists a few hundred thousand distinct CDR3 sequences, around 18% occurring once. This sample was shared with a second study, whose subject was T cells in Graves' hyperthyroidism and ophthalmopathy.

The starting material was peripheral blood mononuclear cells (PBMCs), obtained at new diagnosis, from a patient treated with antithyroid drugs. Receptors originate from a woman in her thirties with Graves disease. CDR3s include the opening cysteine and the closing phenylalanine or tryptophan. D genes are given only for firm matches. Clone size appears in some rows only: once, few, many, or a class for an expanded clone.

V	J	D	size	DNA	CDR3
TRBV20-1	TRBJ2-7	TRBD2	-	TGCAGTGCTCTAAAATTAGCGGGAGGGCCCTACGAGCAGTACTTC	CSALKLAGGPYEQYF
TRBV20-1	TRBJ2-7	TRBD2	few	TGCAGTGCCGGAGGACTAGCGGGGGCCCCTAGAGAGCAGTACTTC	CSAGGLAGAPREQYF
TRBV29-1	TRBJ1-2	TRBD1	many	TGCAGCACCCAGACAGGGAACTATGGCTACACCTTC	CSTQTGNYGYTF
TRBV20-1	TRBJ1-2	TRBD1	many	TGCAGTGCTAGAGTCCAACATACTGTGACAGGGGGCATTGGCTACACCTTC	CSARVQHTVTGGIGYTF
TRBV12-3/TRBV12-4	TRBJ2-1	-	many	TGTGCCAGCAGGGGGGGGACAACCAGCTCCTACAATGAGCAGTTCTTC	CASRGGTTSSYNEQFF
TRBV12-5	TRBJ2-5	-	many	TGTGCTAGTGGTTTCGTCCATTCGGAGACCCAGTACTTC	CASGFVHSETQYF
TRBV6-2/TRBV6-3	TRBJ2-5	TRBD1	few	TGTGCCAGCAGCTATTACCCCCCGGGACAGGGTCAAGAGACCCAGTACTTC	CASSYYPPGQGQETQYF
TRBV12-3/TRBV12-4	TRBJ1-4	-	-	TGTGCCAGCCACCGGGCGGGCCTTAATGAAAAACTGTTTTTT	CASHRAGLNEKLFF
TRBV25-1	TRBJ1-6	-	-	TGTGCCAGCAACGAAGGGAGGTCACCCCTCCACTTT	CASNEGRSPLHF
TRBV11-3	TRBJ2-5	-	-	TGTGCCAGCAGGGGGGCTGCAAGAGGGACCCAGTACTTC	CASRGAARGTQYF
TRBV4-1	TRBJ2-5	TRBD2	few	TGTGCCAGCAGCCAAGAGCGGACTAGTAGGCAAGAGACCCAGTACTTC	CASSQERTSRQETQYF
TRBV7-2	TRBJ2-5	-	many	TGTGCCAGCAGCTTAGGCGGGGACCAAGAGACCCAGTACTTC	CASSLGGDQETQYF
TRBV20-1	TRBJ1-2	-	many	TGCAATGCTAGAGACCCCGCGGGGCCCGTTAGCTATGGCTACACCTTC	CNARDPAGPVSYGYTF
TRBV9	TRBJ2-1	-	many	TGTGCCAGCAGCGTAGTCCCCCAGGGGCTTAATGAGCAGTTCTTC	CASSVVPQGLNEQFF
TRBV6-2/TRBV6-3	TRBJ2-5	-	-	TGTGCCAGTAGACCCTACCAAGAGACCCAGTACTTC	CASRPYQETQYF
TRBV2	TRBJ1-5	-	many	TGTGCCAGCAGTGTGGGAGGGCTTCGCAATCAGCCCCAGCATTTT	CASSVGGLRNQPQHF
TRBV5-1	TRBJ2-7	-	many	TGCGCCAGCAGCTTACGAGGCCCCTCCTACGAGCAGTACTTC	CASSLRGPSYEQYF